This T cell receptor (beta chain) originates from a study of Ad26.COV2.S vaccination and SARS-CoV-2 variants. Study observations and caveats: CD8+ and CD4+ T cells specific for spike reportedly responded with substantial breadth after vaccination. Vaccinees displayed broader spike-specific TCR repertoires than placebo recipients.

Worth noting for this clone: Antigen unknown. The junction departs from the called germline gene at one end, perhaps through a read error.

Assay: immunoSEQ multiplex PCR; the TCRdb copy retains only in-frame clones and omits some. The sample has roughly 350,000 clones; around 86% are singletons. CDR3 length: 14 amino acids. Germline CDR1 MNHEY, CDR2 SMNVEV (reference sequence). The treatment was: around 19 received Ad26.COV2.S at low or high dose, single or two shots; roughly five received placebo; per-sample allocation not given. Sampling occurred on day 63 after the first vaccine or placebo injection. The donor was a Boston adult aged 18-55 years. Wuhan-strain SARS-CoV-2 spike was expressed by the Ad26 vector that made up the vaccine. This chain uses TRBV27 with TRBJ2-7, with D possibly being TRBD2 (6 bases). This sample comprised peripheral blood, obtained in a trial of Ad26.COV2.S vaccine versus placebo. The sequence came from a person between 18 and 60 years old who received the Ad26.COV2.S COVID-19 vaccine or a placebo. CDR3 sequence: CASSVSGGIYEQYF. Written as DNA, the CDR3 is TGTGCCAGCAGTGTATCTGGAGGGATCTACGAGCAGTACTTC.